The clone carrying this T cell receptor beta chain came up many times. The antigen is unknown. This sample is drawn from a study of CD8 T cells in ankylosing spondylitis. Findings and caveats of the study: What appeared characteristic of ankylosing spondylitis blood was a TCR beta motif of under 10 highly homologous variants.

Each CDR3 protein gets one entry after TCRdb re-called the 5' RACE reads with MiXCR. Of fewer than 250,000 distinct CDR3 sequences in the sample, about 16% were seen once. The CDR3 is made up of 14 amino acids. Germline CDR1 is SGDLS and CDR2 is YYNGEE. Trimming removed 3 bases from V and 4 bases from J; junction bases left unmatched: 3. The chain carries TRBV9 and TRBJ2-7; TRBD1 matches at 11 bases. The TCR originated in a male donor with ankylosing spondylitis. Sequencing used blood, either unsorted or a sorted T cell fraction (not recorded which). CDR3 region: CASSAGTGGYEQYF. CDR3 DNA: TGTGCCAGCAGCGCCGGGACAGGGGGGTACGAGCAGTACTTC.